The T cell receptor beta chain described here comes from a study of cytomegalovirus exposure and HLA in healthy donors (dated by TCRdb to between 2016 and 2019). In terms of the full investigation: An earlier analysis of 587 of the donors reported 250 to 300 Gb of sequence data and around 110 million unique TCR beta sequences from roughly 180 million T cells. Around 320 gigabases of sequencing data and 70 million to 100 million unique TCR sequences were included in an early release covering roughly 700 HLA-typed donors. The genetic ancestry cluster associated with self-reported Caucasian donors included roughly 84% of the roughly 360 genotyped donors. The aim of the study was to test whether cataloging public T cell receptors could identify signatures of past pathogen exposure. The study profiled the T cell repertoires of about 640 subjects by immunosequencing and related them to cytomegalovirus serostatus. Besides the first cohort of 666 subjects, a separate validation cohort made up of roughly 130 different subjects was used. High-throughput TCR immunosequencing, statistical association of individual TCRs with disease status, and machine learning were combined to predict cytomegalovirus infection status. In a later analysis, previously published TCR beta repertoires from roughly 710 donors were re-analyzed and high-resolution HLA genotyping was added so that TCR occurrence patterns could be studied. In the later analysis, no new phenotypic data were used to find candidate immune exposures; instead, reliance was placed on TCR beta sequences and their occurrence across donors. An earlier analysis of 450 to 750 of the donors used high-throughput TCR beta sequencing to judge whether each TCR beta V gene segment behaved as functional or pseudogenic. Donor age, sex, ethnicity and CMV serostatus were compiled alongside the repertoire data. A later genetic analysis took genome-wide SNP genotypes for about 55% of the 666 donors and used that subset as a discovery cohort. All discovery cohort repertoires had been generated using a single sequencing platform. Class I and class II HLA loci were covered by the typing at four-digit resolution. The number of typed donors differed by locus: about 620-640 for A, B, C, DRB1 and DQB1; approximately 530 for DQA1; about 600 for DPA1; and 450 to 480 for DPB1. Roughly 5 DR-DQ haplotypes were treated as single units for association and clustering because of strong linkage in the cohort. Among 350 to 400 genotyped donors of the cohort, an average of around 240,000 unique TCR beta nucleotide sequences were sequenced per donor, 15% to 20% of them non-productive.

Here V drops 4 bases and J drops 6 bases, and the junction holds 14 bases not matched to any gene. The CDR3 starts with the cysteine, ends with the phenylalanine, and has 17 residues. The retained sequence is limited to the CDR3, 51 bases, with the frame set at the first base. The cohort was made up of roughly 670 healthy bone marrow donors. Cohort members were all nominally healthy when sampled, although unrecorded immune exposures were likely present. The donor tested CMV seronegative and was one of the 352 seronegative cohort members. Every donor gave a peripheral blood sample, and the peripheral blood mononuclear cells from that sample were used for TCR beta sequencing. The Qiagen DNeasy Blood Extraction Kit was used to extract genomic DNA from the blood cell samples. Overall study outcomes, separate from this receptor: Some IMGT-functional V segments, including TRBV6-2 and TRBV6-3, could not be told apart with the 87-base-pair reads, so those segments were excluded. Most TCR sequences were seen in very few donors, while some public TCRs were found in many individuals. Correlated functional status among segregating V segments might be attributable to linkage disequilibrium, but an unknown experimental factor could not be ruled out. A cluster of highly shared sequence variants was judged likely to be a technical artifact of the sequencing pipeline. A later analysis found that HLA-associated TCR beta chains were more clonally expanded and had lower generation probabilities than equally common non-associated chains. CMV serostatus was the only immune exposure information available for the cohort. A later analysis found that TCR association rates varied across HLA loci, with DRB1 alleles showing the most associated TCRs and HLA-C alleles the fewest. A later analysis reported that several top co-occurrence clusters appeared linked to parvovirus B19, influenza, CMV and Epstein-Barr virus. Because counts were too low, seventeen rarely observed V segments, including chromosome 9 orphons, were excluded from the earlier analysis of around 590 of the donors. Only TCR beta chains were sequenced in this cohort, and the absence of alpha or paired-chain data limited detectable features. Because some donors lacked HLA typing at each locus, the association tests relied only on the typed subset. The presence/absence analyses assumed that sequencing depth was roughly uniform across donors, and that assumption may not be true. The authors suggested that the approach could potentially be extended to other disease states and immunological phenotypes. Most CMV-associated TCR beta chains appeared to be HLA-restricted in a later analysis, and the HLA associations seemed to be driven largely by CMV exposure. When HLA alleles, especially DR and DQ, strongly co-occurred, TCR associations were difficult to assign to individual alleles. A later analysis associated 16,951 TCR beta sequences with specific HLA alleles at a false discovery rate of 0.05. An earlier analysis of approximately 600 of the donors showed that most TCR beta V segments appeared in productive rearrangements either about 90% or about 30% of the time, which broadly matched IMGT annotations. A later genetic analysis reported fewer N-insertions in productive TCRs among donors in an Asian-associated ancestry cluster than the roughly 700-donor mean. An association between a missense DCLRE1C variant and V-gene and J-gene trimming of TCR beta chains was found in a later genetic analysis and replicated in an independent cohort. The study gave a list of 150 to 200 TCR beta chains associated with cytomegalovirus. In both the original and validation cohorts, the classifier was reported to diagnose cytomegalovirus status with high specificity and sensitivity. In vitro tests confirmed that a few of the cytomegalovirus-associated TCR beta chains recognize cytomegalovirus antigens. A further reported finding was that TCR beta sequences accurately predicted the HLA-A and HLA-B alleles for most subjects in the first cohort.

With respect to this clone: Its recognized antigen is unknown. Base-call qualities are not available, and no considerably larger clone is one nucleotide away.

To prepare the library, the immunoSEQ multiplex PCR assay was applied. For the multiplex PCR, a mixture combining 60 forward primers for TCR Vbeta segments and 13 reverse primers for TCR Jbeta segments was used. Amplification of the CDR3 region of rearranged TCR beta genes was performed with a multiplex PCR assay on genomic DNA. Amplified TCR beta libraries were sequenced as 87-base-pair reads on the Illumina HiSeq System. Processing in the source paper ran as follows. Across the 500 to 750 repertoires, a later analysis counted around 80 million unique TCR beta chains, some 11 million of which were shared by at least two donors. A nearest-neighbor algorithm error-corrected the raw reads and collapsed the reads into unique sequences, merging closely related sequences to remove PCR and sequencing errors. To assign V, D and J gene segments, CDR3 sequences were aligned to IMGT reference sequences. For a sequence to be retained, a match of at least six nucleotides to both a V gene segment and a J gene segment was required. Rearrangements were called productive when the CDR3 lacked stop codons and stayed in frame with V and J; all others were non-productive. CDR3 was defined by IMGT convention, running from the second conserved V-encoded cysteine to the conserved J-encoded phenylalanine. Sequences without an unambiguous match to a single V gene segment were excluded from the earlier analysis of 587 of the donors. In an earlier analysis of 450 to 700 of the donors, V segments were called functional above 56.7% productive rearrangements and were called segregating when the between-donor standard deviation exceeded 5%. To diagnose cytomegalovirus status from the catalog of TCR beta chain sequences, a statistical classification framework was built. V and J gene assignment, in a later analysis, came from comparing TCR nucleotide sequences with IMGT/GENE-DB human TR gene sequences. Using the TCRdist pipeline, a later analysis assigned CDR3 sequences along with most-parsimonious VDJ recombination scenarios. A later analysis defined each TCR beta chain by its CDR3 amino acid sequence plus V-gene family, and excluded reads lacking a unique V-gene family. As a way to deal with suspected cross-contamination and a sequencing artifact, a later analysis dropped 640 or so nucleotide sequences that were highly shared and had low generation probability. In a later analysis, a clonal expansion index for each public chain was calculated from normalized within-repertoire ranks of inferred template counts. A later analysis computed generation probabilities with a VDJ recombination model fitted to out-of-frame rearrangements, and checked the results against IGoR. Hypergeometric tests were used in a later analysis to score TCR-TCR, TCR-HLA and TCR-CMV co-occurrence, with a repertoire-size bias correction applied to the TCR pairs. False discovery rates were estimated in a later analysis by permuting HLA or CMV assignments 20 times. In a later analysis, co-occurring TCRs were grouped using DBSCAN, and TCRdist sequence similarity was added for clustering within HLA-allele-positive subsets. For co-occurrence clustering, repertoires with fewer than 30,000 or more than 120,000 public chains were excluded, along with five or six repertoires with anomalous nucleotide sharing. The clones in this table, taken by TCRdb from immuneACCESS, are in-frame only. Not every clone is retained; where verified, under half of the shortfall comes from an unresolved V gene, and the cause of the rest is unknown. V, J and clone size are taken as reported in that table, and D and trimming were inferred from the DNA itself. The table for this sample lists around 100,000 clones; 73% of them were counted only once. The ten largest clones add up to roughly 4% of the sample.

Sequencing used PBMCs. This chain joins TRBV6-7 to TRBJ2-2; TRBD2 fits 7 bases in the junction. TRBV6-7 is annotated as an ORF whose role is uncertain. The clonotype originates from a man aged 35 to 55 in good health and CMV-seronegative. The CDR3 protein is CASSSAAGKRGAGELFF. The sequenced DNA: TGTGCCAGCAGTTCCGCGGCCGGAAAGCGGGGCGCCGGGGAGCTGTTTTTT.